The table lists the clone carrying this T cell receptor (beta chain) with a few counts. The antigen remains unidentified. This record belongs to a study of CD8 T cells in ankylosing spondylitis. Notes on the study in general: Disease-linked clones were reportedly significantly enriched in matched ankylosing spondylitis synovial fluid. Earlier studies detected some motif variants in reactive arthritis synovial fluid and blood. Characteristic of ankylosing spondylitis blood, it appeared, was a TCR beta motif comprising eight highly homologous variants.

TCRdb analysed the 5' RACE reads with MiXCR anew, one entry per CDR3 protein. This table has about 130,000 distinct CDR3 sequences, more than 15% appearing once. This CDR3 region has 10 residues. Germline V gene data show CDR1 as SNHLY and CDR2 as FYNNEI. Deletions cut 10 bases from V and 10 bases from J, with 13 bases between. This TCR derives from a male donor with ankylosing spondylitis. The V call is TRBV2, the J call TRBJ1-2; TRBD1 might be the D (5 bases). Sequenced: blood, either unsorted or a sorted T cell fraction (not recorded which). Here the CDR3 reads CATTVGDYTF. The CDR3 nucleotides read TGTGCCACCACCGTGGGGGACTACACCTTC. The variable domain in full, completed from reference TRBV2 and TRBJ1-2, reads EPEVTQTPSHQVTQMGQEVILRCVPISNHLYFYWYRQILGQKVEFLVSFYNNEISEKSEIFDDQFSVERPDGSNFTLKIRSTKLEDSAMYFCATTVGDYTFGSGTRLTVV.